The next 28 T cell receptor beta chains were all read from a single sample in a study of tumor-infiltrating lymphocytes in oesophageal squamous cell carcinoma. TCRdb recomputed calls from the PCR reads with MiXCR, one row per CDR3 protein. The table records about 20,000 distinct CDR3 sequences, around 40% of them present only once. The sequencing input was blood. All receptors come from a male donor with esophageal squamous cell carcinoma.

In this sample, this clonotype turned up many times. V usage is TRBV7-3 and J usage is TRBJ2-3; D unclear. Trimming shortened V by 5 bases and J by 4 bases, and 10 bases separated the two germline ends. Per germline, CDR1 SGHTA and CDR2 FQGTGA. This CDR3 is built from 13 residues. Here the CDR3 reads CASSQRPSDTQYF. DNA for the CDR3: TGTGCCAGCAGCCAAAGACCATCAGATACGCAGTATTTT.

This clonotype came up many times. This chain connects TRBV12-3 or TRBV12-4 to TRBJ1-2; D not resolved. Trimming removed 3 bases at V and 2 bases at J, with 13 bases between. The CDR3 is 15 residues long. The CDR3 sequence: CASSFGETANYGYTF. In DNA form, the CDR3 reads TGTGCCAGCAGTTTCGGCGAGACGGCGAACTATGGCTACACCTTC.

CDR3 in DNA: TGTGCCAGCAGTTACTCGAACAGGCCTGAAGCTTTCTTT. Protein: CASSYSNRPEAFF. This rearrangement joins TRBV6-2 or TRBV6-3 to TRBJ1-1, with D possibly being TRBD1 (5 bases). This CDR3 spans 13 amino acids. V was shortened by 0 bases and J by 6 bases, with 8 bases between the two germline ends. Per germline, CDR1 MNHEY and CDR2 SVGEGT.

This clonotype was picked up many times. As DNA, the CDR3 is TGTGCCAGCAGCCAAGATGACGCTAGGGTAGACTACGGGCCAGGGTGTACGCAGTATTTT. Encoded protein: CASSQDDARVDYGPGCTQYF. V and J are TRBV4-2 and TRBJ2-3; D possibly matches TRBD1 or TRBD2 (5 bases each). Trimming left V 0 bases short and J 8 bases short, with 30 bases between. The germline CDR1 and CDR2 sequences are LGHNA and YNFKEQ. This CDR3 contains 20 residues.

This clonotype was seen ten or more times. The chain employs TRBV27 and TRBJ2-1; TRBD1 matches 10 bases. The V gene end was trimmed by 6 bases and the J gene end by 7 bases; junction bases not matched to a gene: 6. From germline, CDR1 is MNHEY and CDR2 SMNVEV (reference sequence). This CDR3 region has 14 residues. CDR3 DNA sequence: TGTGCCAGCAGAAGTGGGACAGGGGTGAATGAGCAGTTCTTC. Encoded protein: CASRSGTGVNEQFF.

V and J are TRBV7-6 and TRBJ2-1, with TRBD2 matching 7 bases. Near its end, the DNA agrees better with TRBJ2-7, so the J call may be wrong. There are 16 residues in the CDR3. CDR1 is SGHVS, CDR2 FNYEAQ, per germline. The DNA of the CDR3 is TGTGCCAGCAGTTCCACTAGCGAAAGCTCCTACAATGAGCAGTACTTC. It translates to CASSSTSESSYNEQYF.

This clonotype appeared once. The V call is TRBV28, the J call TRBJ2-3; 8 bases line up with TRBD2. Near its end, the DNA agrees better with TRBJ2-1, so the J call may be wrong. The CDR3 is 15 residues long. Germline-derived CDR1 and CDR2 are MDHEN and SYDVKM. Here the CDR3 DNA reads TGTGCCAGCAGTACGCCGCGGGGGGCGTGGAATGAGCAGTTCTTC. Translating it yields CASSTPRGAWNEQFF.

This rearrangement joins TRBV12-3 or TRBV12-4 to TRBJ1-1; tentatively, D is TRBD1 (5 bases). The CDR3 spans 15 residues. V was cut by 5 bases and J by 0 bases, with 13 bases left in between. The CDR3 DNA reads TGTGCCAGCAGTAACCAACAGGTGATGAACACTGAAGCTTTCTTT. It is translated as CASSNQQVMNTEAFF.

Of note for this clonotype: No conserved phenylalanine or tryptophan is present at the end of the CDR3, so a read error is the likely explanation. The limits of the CDR3 on the DNA are not certain, so only TCRdb's listed CDR3 is given. The CDR3 reads CASSLSGGVQYFGA. The chain joins TRBV12-3 or TRBV12-4 to TRBJ2-6; TRBD1, the table's D call, lacks a check against the DNA. The CDR3 comprises 14 residues, both ends counted.

This chain connects TRBV10-3 to TRBJ2-7; 7 bases agree with TRBD1. The V and J ends lost 10 bases and 2 bases, in that order; junction bases with no gene match: 11. The CDR3 is 14 residues long. From germline, CDR1 is ENHRY and CDR2 SYGVKD. The CDR3 protein is CASIRRDSPYEQYF. In DNA form, the CDR3 reads TGTGCCAGCATAAGACGGGACAGTCCCTACGAGCAGTACTTC.

This chain joins TRBV7-2 and TRBJ2-1; D is perhaps TRBD1 or TRBD2 (5 bases each). The CDR3 sequence is 15 residues long. V was clipped by 5 bases and J by 1 base, with 12 bases between them. Germline-derived CDR1 and CDR2 are SGHTA and FQGNSA. CDR3 in DNA: TGTGCCAGCAGCCGGGACCGTCGTTCCTACAATGAGCAGTTCTTC. Its protein product is CASSRDRRSYNEQFF.

CDR3 sequence (DNA): TGCAGTGCTAGACCAGGGAACTATGGCTACACCTTC. Its protein product is CSARPGNYGYTF. The chain is built from TRBV20-1 and TRBJ1-2; D may be TRBD1 (5 bases). Trimming stripped 2 bases from V and 2 bases from J, with 6 bases between. There are 12 residues in the CDR3. Germline CDR1 reads DFQATT; CDR2 reads SNEGSKA (reference sequence).

This clonotype was recorded at least ten times. One end of the junction varies from germline; a read error may be responsible. The chain couples TRBV2 to TRBJ1-4; D is perhaps TRBD1 (5 bases). The germline gives CDR1 SNHLY, CDR2 FYNNEI. The CDR3 contains 12 residues. CDR3 region: CASRSPDRESVF. As DNA, the CDR3 is TGTGCCAGCAGGTCCCCCGACAGAGAGAGTGTTTTT.

CDR3 sequence reads: CASTTTGYTGSYEQYF. Written as DNA, the CDR3 is TGTGCCAGCACCACCACAGGGTACACCGGGTCCTACGAGCAGTACTTC. V is TRBV12-3 or TRBV12-4 and J is TRBJ2-1; tentatively, D is TRBD1 (6 bases). The J call is uncertain, as TRBJ2-7 better fits the DNA end. The CDR3 consists of 16 residues.

Concerning this clonotype: The limits of the CDR3 on the DNA are not certain, so only TCRdb's listed CDR3 is given. This rearrangement joins TRBV7-9 to TRBJ2-2; the table assigns TRBD1, which was not confirmed against the DNA. Germline lookup yields CDR1 SEHNR and CDR2 FQNEAQ (reference sequence). The CDR3 adds up to 18 amino acids, both ends counted. This CDR3 reads CASSLGDRVHFGAGELFF.

The chain is built from TRBV18 and TRBJ2-4, with a tentative D call TRBD2 (5 bases). TRBJ2-7 explains the end of the DNA better; the J call may be wrong. The CDR3 is 13 residues long. Germline-derived CDR1 and CDR2 are KGHSH and LQKENI. The CDR3 coding sequence is TGTGCCAGCTCCCACGGGAAGTTCTACGAGCAGTACTTC. Translation gives CASSHGKFYEQYF.

This clonotype was counted many times. This chain connects TRBV7-2 to TRBJ1-1; TRBD1 might be the D (6 bases). The length of the CDR3 is 16 residues. Trimming removed 3 bases at V and 1 base at J, with 15 bases between. The germline V gene encodes CDR1 SGHTA and CDR2 FQGNSA. In DNA, the CDR3 is TGTGCCAGCAGCTTGCGAATCCAGGGGACGAACACTGAAGCTTTCTTT. Its translation: CASSLRIQGTNTEAFF.

This chain connects TRBV7-2 to TRBJ2-4; 7 bases line up with TRBD2. CDR1 is SGHTA, CDR2 FQGNSA, per germline. Losses at the gene ends were 1 base for V and 8 bases for J; bases not matched to a gene: 5. This CDR3 has 14 amino acids. CDR3 DNA sequence: TGTGCCAGCAGCTTAGGTGGCGCGGGGGACATTCAGTACTTC. Residues: CASSLGGAGDIQYF.

V is TRBV12-5 and J is TRBJ1-1, with D possibly being TRBD1 (5 bases). The V gene lost 1 base and the J gene lost 8 bases, with 8 bases spanning the gap. CDR1 is LGHNT, CDR2 FRNRAP, per germline. The CDR3 is 12 amino acids. The CDR3: CASGLGGGEAFF. Here the CDR3 DNA reads TGTGCTAGTGGTTTGGGGGGCGGCGAAGCTTTCTTT.

This clonotype was observed many times. A much larger clone lies one base from this, so it may be a read error. CDR3 residues: CASSLGVGSYEQFF. The CDR3 DNA is TGTGCCAGCAGCTTAGGTGTCGGCTCCTACGAGCAGTTCTTC. The chain uses TRBV7-4 and TRBJ2-7; unclear D gene. Near its end, the DNA agrees better with TRBJ2-1, so the J call may be wrong. CDR3 length: 14 residues. Germline loops: CDR1 SGHVT, CDR2 SQSDAQ.

This rearrangement joins TRBV7-2 to TRBJ2-5; 7 nucleotides match TRBD2. Near its end, the DNA agrees better with TRBJ2-7, so the J call may be wrong. The CDR3 extends over 14 amino acids. The germline gives CDR1 SGHTA, CDR2 FQGNSA. CDR3 DNA: TGTGCCAGCAGCCCCCGGGGGGACCCCTACGAGCAGTACTTC. Translated, it gives CASSPRGDPYEQYF.

Many counts were recorded for this clonotype. V gene TRBV19 combines with J gene TRBJ2-2; D not certain. The germline gives CDR1 LNHDA, CDR2 SQIVND (reference sequence). The CDR3 extends over 15 amino acids. V shed 3 bases and J shed 1 base, with 9 bases lying between them. The CDR3 spells CASSMTGLNTGELFF. CDR3 in DNA: TGTGCCAGTAGTATGACCGGATTGAACACCGGGGAGCTGTTTTTT.

CDR3: CASSERSGFCAGLGGRDQETQYF. For the CDR3, the DNA is TGTGCCAGCAGCGAGCGCTCGGGTTTTTGTGCGGGGCTCGGGGGCCGTGACCAAGAGACCCAGTACTTC. V usage is TRBV7-2 and J usage is TRBJ2-7, with D perhaps given as TRBD1 or TRBD2 (6 bases each). The J call is doubtful: the DNA matches TRBJ2-5 better. Per germline, CDR1 SGHTA and CDR2 FQGNSA. The CDR3 sequence is 23 residues long.

There are many counts of this clonotype. The chain has TRBV6-6 and TRBJ2-7; D perhaps matches TRBD2 (6 bases). Trimming pared 0 bases from V and 6 bases from J, leaving 21 bases between. CDR3 length equals 17 residues. Germline CDR1 is MNHNY and CDR2 is SVGAGI (reference sequence). CDR3 DNA: TGTGCCAGCAGTTACTCGAGGGCGGAGGGGTCATGGTCCGAGCAGTACTTC. As protein: CASSYSRAEGSWSEQYF.

This clonotype is deemed medium-sized. The J gene is TRBJ2-7, the V gene TRBV6-1; TRBD2 matches 8 bases. The germline V gene has CDR1 MNHNS and CDR2 SASEGT. The V and J ends lost 3 bases and 4 bases, in that order; junction bases with no gene match: 11. The CDR3 is 16 amino acids. For the CDR3, the DNA is TGTGCCAGCAGTGATGCCAGCGGGGGCCGTCCATACGAGCAGTACTTC. Its translation: CASSDASGGRPYEQYF.

The chain recombines TRBV28 with TRBJ2-5, with unresolved D. The DNA end is more similar to TRBJ1-1, so the J call may be wrong. CDR3 length equals 14 residues. CDR1 MDHEN and CDR2 SYDVKM come from the germline V gene. This chain's CDR3 is CASSLRGPNTEAFF. The CDR3 DNA reads TGTGCCAGCAGTTTACGAGGACCGAACACTGAAGCTTTCTTT.

The V gene is TRBV7-6, the J gene TRBJ2-7; weak D call: TRBD2 (5 bases). The germline gives CDR1 SGHVS, CDR2 FNYEAQ. The CDR3 contains 16 residues. Trimming removed 3 bases from V and 0 bases from J, with 15 bases in between. The CDR3 protein is CASSLGGTGSSYEQYF. In DNA form, the CDR3 reads TGTGCCAGCAGCTTGGGCGGAACGGGGAGCTCCTACGAGCAGTACTTC.

The table lists this clonotype with many counts. The chain uses TRBV20-1 and TRBJ2-3; 12 bases line up with TRBD2. The junction had 7 bases not matched to a gene; V was cut back by 0 bases and J by 3 bases. The germline gives CDR1 DFQATT, CDR2 SNEGSKA (reference sequence). The CDR3 spans 17 residues. CDR3 coding DNA: TGCAGTGCTAGAGATGGGGCTAGCGGGGGGGATACAGATACGCAGTATTTT. This translates into CSARDGASGGDTDTQYF.